This T cell receptor beta chain was captured by sequencing in a study of blood T cell repertoires in COVID-19. Overall study context: Samples came from the United States, Italy and Spain, spanning acute and convalescent COVID-19. From T cells, B-cell-depleted T cells, or PBMCs came the material, which was cDNA or gDNA.

Clones were sequenced by immunoSEQ multiplex PCR, and TCRdb holds only the in-frame ones, with some missing. Here the sample spans 400,000 or so clones, about 88% being singletons. CDR1 is SNHLY and CDR2 is FYNNEI in the germline V gene. CDR3 length equals 13 residues. Trimming pared 7 bases from V and 7 bases from J, leaving 11 bases between. Seattle cases were enrolled at active infection and followed longitudinally. The V and J genes are TRBV2 and TRBJ1-6, with D maybe TRBD1 (5 bases). Material: peripheral blood. The source of this sequence is a woman between 40 and 55 years old with COVID-19, enrolled during active disease. DNA for the CDR3: TGTGCCAGCATTGAGAACAGGAATTCACCCCTCCACTTT. Protein: CASIENRNSPLHF.